This TCR beta chain appears in the sequencing data of a study of T cell responses to AZD1222 COVID-19 vaccine. A word on this clone: What it recognizes is unknown.

Sequencing was performed with immunoSEQ multiplex PCR; in TCRdb, only in-frame clones are kept and a portion is missing. The sample includes about 73,000 clones, roughly 89% seen only once; the top ten take 9.3%. Study-level findings and limits: Repertoires were sampled only after the peak T cell response. Most donors were white British and more were female, and clonal diversity was possibly underestimated.

The receptor was derived from an adult who received the AZD1222 COVID-19 vaccine. The sequenced sample was peripheral blood, obtained 28 days after the second AZD1222 dose.

CDR3 amino acids: CASSLSTGRYGYTF. CDR3 bases: TGTGCCAGCAGTTTATCGACAGGGCGCTATGGCTACACCTTC. The V call is TRBV28, the J call TRBJ1-2; 7 bases line up with TRBD1. V lost 1 base, J lost 4 bases, and 3 bases stayed unmatched. This CDR3 spans 14 amino acids. Germline CDR1 MDHEN, CDR2 SYDVKM.